The sequence of this T cell receptor beta chain was determined in a study of tumor-infiltrating lymphocytes in primary liver carcinoma. Overall study context: Among the tumors, stages were T1-T3 N0M0 and sizes about 4 to 10 cm. Productive TCRbeta read yields ran from roughly 3.9 to 6.8 million per sample and were similar between tissues. Study results and limitations: For tumor-adjacent and tumor-blood pairs, overlap was less than that seen for tumor region pairs. Tumors carried a top-250-clone fraction significantly exceeding that of blood (p = 0.039).

Unsorted whole blood yielded blood RNA, and germline DNA was extracted as well. Production of TCR beta cDNA used around 0.45 ug total RNA together with a constant-region primer. It was through three nested multiplex PCR rounds of slightly modified ARM-PCR that TCR beta libraries arose. Investigators reported that the first two PCR rounds, at about 9 cycles each, used TRBV1-TRBV30 forward primers with a C-beta reverse primer. TCRdb reprocessed the multiplex PCR reads via MiXCR and lists one record per CDR3 protein. The data hold a few hundred thousand distinct CDR3 sequences, with 58% observed a single time. Points on this clonotype: As yet, its antigen is unknown.

From germline, CDR1 is SGHNT and CDR2 YYREEE (reference sequence). CDR3 length: 19 amino acids. The trim removed 5 bases at V and 0 bases at J, leaving 15 bases unmatched. This TCR was recovered from a woman in her 30s with primary liver carcinoma and hepatitis B virus infection. V usage is TRBV5-4 and J usage is TRBJ2-1; 9 bases agree with TRBD2. The specimen was peripheral blood. The DNA for the CDR3 is TGTGCCAGCAGTCGTAGCGGGAGCTTCGAACCAAGCTCCTACAATGAGCAGTTCTTC. It yields the protein CASSRSGSFEPSSYNEQFF.